The 30 T cell receptor beta chains below were found in one sample sequenced in a study of spatial heterogeneity in lung cancer. In TCRdb, the 5' RACE reads were re-called with MiXCR into one record per CDR3 protein. Among about 17,000 distinct CDR3 sequences listed, about a fifth were seen once. Time point indicated: sample taken at primary tumor resection. Tumor, nontumor lung or frozen PBMC supplied whole RNA, sequenced without sorting. The sequenced sample was PBMCs, obtained at surgery. These receptors were taken from a female donor with early-stage non-small cell lung cancer.

The rearrangement joins TRBV12-3 or TRBV12-4 to TRBJ1-5; D is ambiguous. The CDR3 consists of 16 residues. The germline V and J ends were trimmed by 3 bases and 0 bases, with 12 bases remaining between them. The CDR3 reads CASSLASGYSNQPQHF. DNA for the CDR3: TGTGCCAGCAGTTTGGCCAGCGGATATAGCAATCAGCCCCAGCATTTT.

Ten or more counts support this clonotype. This rearrangement joins TRBV20-1 to TRBJ2-7; perhaps TRBD2 as D (6 bases). This CDR3 comprises 15 residues. Germline V gene sequence: CDR1 DFQATT, CDR2 SNEGSKA (reference sequence). Trimming took 4 bases from V and 0 from J, leaving 16 bases between them. CDR3 sequence (DNA): TGCAGTGCTACTCCCATAGCGGTGAGCTCCTACGAGCAGTACTTC. Its protein product is CSATPIAVSSYEQYF.

This clonotype was observed many times. The J gene is TRBJ2-7, the V gene TRBV19, with D perhaps matching TRBD1 (6 bases). CDR1 is LNHDA and CDR2 is SQIVND in the germline V gene (reference sequence). There are 15 residues in the CDR3. Trimming pared 0 bases from V and 3 bases from J, leaving 12 bases between. DNA for the CDR3: TGTGCCAGTAGTATAGATGCCAGGGGAATCTACGAGCAGTACTTC. Its protein product is CASSIDARGIYEQYF.

This clonotype was counted many times. V gene TRBV12-3 or TRBV12-4 combines with J gene TRBJ1-2; D unresolved. Trimming took 5 bases from V and 1 from J, leaving 8 bases between them. The CDR3 runs to 13 residues. The CDR3 coding sequence is TGTGCCAGCAGTCCCCTGGGTAACTATGGCTACACCTTC. Translation gives CASSPLGNYGYTF.

At least ten counts were recorded for this clonotype. The chain carries TRBV23-1 and TRBJ2-1; 8 bases fit TRBD2. TRBV23-1 is an open reading frame, and its role is uncertain. This CDR3 is built from 16 residues. The junction had 10 bases not matched to a gene; V was cut back by 9 bases and J by 0 bases. The CDR3 DNA is TGCGCCAGGTTGGTTGAGCGGGAGAGCTCCTACAATGAGCAGTTCTTC. It specifies CARLVERESSYNEQFF.

The table lists this clonotype with many counts. Here the CDR3 DNA reads TGTGCCAGCAGCTTGTCCTGGAGTGAGCAGTTCTTC. It yields the protein CASSLSWSEQFF. This rearrangement joins TRBV5-4 to TRBJ2-1; D gene uncertain. This CDR3 contains 12 residues. The V gene's germline CDR1 is SGHNT and CDR2 YYREEE (reference sequence). Trimming took 1 base from V and 9 from J, leaving 8 bases between them.

Note on this clonotype: A much larger clonotype is one base distant, so this may be a read error. The chain is built from TRBV19 and TRBJ2-7, with a possible D match to TRBD2 (5 bases). The germline V gene encodes CDR1 LNHDA and CDR2 SQIVND (reference sequence). V gave up 5 bases and J gave up 0 bases, with 17 bases separating them. The CDR3 runs to 16 residues. The CDR3 coding sequence is TGTGCCAGTAGTCTCCAACTAGGGCGGAGCTCCTACGAGCAGTACTTC. It translates to CASSLQLGRSSYEQYF.

This clonotype came up many times. The J gene is TRBJ1-1, the V gene TRBV19; D is unclear. Looked up from germline, CDR1 is LNHDA and CDR2 is SQIVND (reference sequence). This CDR3 has 13 residues. The V and J ends lost 7 bases and 1 base respectively, with 10 bases between them. The CDR3 sequence: CASIRSTNTEAFF. CDR3 DNA: TGTGCCAGTATCAGAAGTACGAACACTGAAGCTTTCTTT.

This clonotype was counted only a few times. The chain employs TRBV9 and TRBJ2-5, with a possible D match to TRBD1 (6 bases). This CDR3 spans 13 amino acids. CDR1 is SGDLS, CDR2 YYNGEE, per germline. Trimming pared 3 bases from V and 2 bases from J, leaving 8 bases between. In DNA form, the CDR3 reads TGTGCCAGCAGCGGAGACAGGCAAGAGACCCAGTACTTC. It translates to CASSGDRQETQYF.

This clonotype was seen many times. The chain links TRBV3-1 to TRBJ1-2; 9 bases map to TRBD1. After removal of 7 bases from V and 7 bases from J, the junction contained 10 bases not matched to a gene. Germline CDR1 LGHDT, CDR2 YNNKEL (reference sequence). The CDR3 loop spans 14 amino acids. This CDR3 reads CASTTTGGRGGYTF. Here the CDR3 DNA reads TGTGCCAGCACCACGACAGGGGGTCGTGGTGGCTACACCTTC.

The sample holds many counts of this clonotype. The chain couples TRBV6-1 to TRBJ2-1; D uncertain. The CDR3 covers 16 residues. The ends were cut back, 4 bases at V and 7 bases at J, with 20 bases in the middle. Germline V gives CDR1 MNHNS, CDR2 SASEGT. CDR3 sequence reads: CASSGRRDSISNEQFF. CDR3 nucleotide sequence: TGTGCCAGCAGTGGACGCAGAGACTCTATTAGTAATGAGCAGTTCTTC.

There are many counts of this clonotype. The chain's CDR3 is CAIRPDRDTEAFF. The DNA for the CDR3 is TGTGCCATCAGGCCGGACAGGGACACTGAAGCTTTCTTT. The chain joins TRBV10-3 to TRBJ1-1, with 8 bases matching TRBD1. The germline V gene has CDR1 ENHRY and CDR2 SYGVKD. The ends lost 6 bases at V and 3 bases at J; junction bases unmatched: 3. The CDR3 length is 13 residues.

This clonotype appeared a few times. The rearrangement uses TRBV12-3 or TRBV12-4 and TRBJ1-3; D gene unclear. This CDR3 is 16 amino acids long. The V and J ends lost 6 bases and 0 bases respectively, with 15 bases between them. CDR3 loop: CASSPLRAGSGNTIYF. CDR3 DNA sequence: TGTGCCAGCAGCCCCCTGCGGGCTGGCTCTGGAAACACCATATATTTT.

V usage is TRBV7-9 and J usage is TRBJ1-6; D not certain. The CDR3 is 15 residues long. The germline V gene encodes CDR1 SEHNR and CDR2 FQNEAQ (reference sequence). Trimming left V 1 base short and J 6 bases short, with 10 bases between. The CDR3 region has the DNA TGTGCCAGCAGCTTAGGTCGGAGTTTTAATTCACCCCTCCACTTT. Residues: CASSLGRSFNSPLHF.

In this sample, this clonotype turned up many times. The chain couples TRBV12-3 or TRBV12-4 to TRBJ1-5; D is possibly TRBD1 (5 bases). V was trimmed by 2 bases and J by 4 bases, leaving 9 bases between them. The CDR3 length is 14 residues. The CDR3 bases are TGTGCCAGCAGTTTAACGGACATAAATCAGCCCCAGCATTTT. This translates into CASSLTDINQPQHF.

This chain connects TRBV9 to TRBJ2-6; D gene ambiguous. From germline, CDR1 is SGDLS and CDR2 YYNGEE. This CDR3 region has 13 residues. The V end was cut by 1 base, the J end by 3 bases, with 2 bases between. The CDR3 spells CASSVNGANVLTF. CDR3 DNA sequence: TGTGCCAGCAGCGTAAATGGGGCCAACGTCCTGACTTTC.

By frequency in the sample, this clonotype is medium-sized. The rearrangement links TRBV10-1 to TRBJ2-3; 12 bases match TRBD2. V gave up 5 bases and J gave up 6 bases; unmatched junction bases: 12. The CDR3 extends over 17 amino acids. CDR1 is WNHNN, CDR2 SYGVQD, per germline (reference sequence). This CDR3 reads CASSRRTSGIMADTQYF. Written as DNA, the CDR3 is TGCGCCAGCAGTCGACGGACTAGCGGGATCATGGCGGATACGCAGTATTTT.

Many counts were recorded for this clonotype. The rearrangement uses TRBV15 and TRBJ2-7; no definite D call. The V end was cut by 0 bases, the J end by 1 base, with 10 bases between. This CDR3 comprises 15 residues. Looked up from germline, CDR1 is LNHNV and CDR2 is YYDKDF (reference sequence). The DNA for the CDR3 is TGTGCCACCAGCAGAGATCCCCACGGTTCCTACGAGCAGTACTTC. Its translation is CATSRDPHGSYEQYF.

This clonotype was observed many times. The chain is built from TRBV7-3 and TRBJ2-3, with D maybe TRBD1 (6 bases). Germline lookup yields CDR1 SGHTA and CDR2 FQGTGA. Trimming took 2 bases from V and 1 from J, leaving 13 bases between them. CDR3 length equals 16 residues. The CDR3 bases are TGTGCCAGCAGCTTATCCCGGCCAGGGGGCACAGATACGCAGTATTTT. It yields the protein CASSLSRPGGTDTQYF.

Turning to this clonotype: A read error is possible here, since a much larger clone lies one base away. The V call is TRBV6-6, the J call TRBJ1-2, with D possibly TRBD1 on 5 matching bases. CDR1 and CDR2 from the germline V gene are MNHNY and SVGAGI (reference sequence). The CDR3 contains 12 residues. The CDR3 sequence is CASRGGDYDYTF. DNA for the CDR3: TGTGCCAGCAGAGGAGGGGACTATGACTACACCTTC.

This clonotype was found many times. The chain recombines TRBV4-1 with TRBJ1-3; TRBD1 might be the D (5 bases). V was clipped by 1 base and J by 3 bases, with 22 bases between them. CDR3 size: 19 residues. CDR1 and CDR2 (germline): MGHRA, YSYEKL. This chain's CDR3 is CASSQGGNRLSTDGNTIYF. Here the CDR3 DNA reads TGCGCCAGCAGCCAAGGTGGAAACAGGCTCAGCACCGATGGAAACACCATATATTTT.

This clonotype was seen repeatedly, ten times or more. The chain is built from TRBV2 and TRBJ2-1, with D possibly TRBD2 on 6 matching bases. V was cut by 7 bases and J by 6 bases, with 16 bases left in between. Per the germline V gene, CDR1 is SNHLY and CDR2 is FYNNEI. The CDR3 length is 14 residues. CDR3 sequence reads: CASKERAGFNEQFF. In DNA, the CDR3 is TGTGCCAGCAAGGAAAGGGCGGGGTTCAATGAGCAGTTCTTC.

This clonotype has a handful of counts. The rearrangement joins TRBV20-1 to TRBJ2-2, with TRBD1 identical over 7 bases. This CDR3 contains 13 residues. Trimming removed 7 bases from V and 6 bases from J; junction bases left unmatched: 8. Per the germline V gene, CDR1 is DFQATT and CDR2 is SNEGSKA (reference sequence). DNA for the CDR3: TGCAGTGTTCGAGGGGGCCGAGCCGGGGAGCTGTTTTTT. Translating it yields CSVRGGRAGELFF.

This clonotype has a count of ten or more. The chain uses TRBV7-8 and TRBJ2-1, with 10 bases identical to TRBD2. This CDR3 has 16 amino acids. V dropped 7 bases and J dropped 2; count of bases not matched to a gene: 8. Per germline, CDR1 SGHVS and CDR2 FQNEAQ. CDR3 residues: CASTVSSGRPYNEQFF. CDR3 nucleotide sequence: TGTGCCAGCACCGTTTCTAGCGGGAGACCCTACAATGAGCAGTTCTTC.

This clonotype was observed at least ten times. The chain uses TRBV20-1 and TRBJ2-1, with a possible D match to TRBD1 (6 bases). This CDR3 is built from 14 residues. Trimming cost V 1 base and J 4 bases, with 11 bases left between them. Per germline, CDR1 DFQATT and CDR2 SNEGSKA (reference sequence). The CDR3 reads CSARAFGQYNEQFF. In DNA form, the CDR3 reads TGCAGTGCTAGAGCCTTCGGACAGTACAATGAGCAGTTCTTC.

This clonotype is classed as medium-sized (0.01 to 0.1%). This rearrangement joins TRBV3-1 to TRBJ2-1, with a weak D call TRBD1 (6 bases). V gave up 4 bases and J gave up 8 bases, with 9 bases separating them. CDR3 length equals 12 residues. Germline CDR1 LGHDT, CDR2 YNNKEL (reference sequence). The CDR3 loop reads CASSPGVYEQFF. The CDR3 bases are TGTGCCAGCAGCCCAGGGGTGTATGAGCAGTTCTTC.

Ten or more counts support this clonotype. The genes are TRBV30 and TRBJ2-1; 9 positions match TRBD2. The CDR3 runs 14 residues. CDR1 GTSNPN and CDR2 SVGIG come from the germline V gene (reference sequence). V trimming: 0 bases; J trimming: 8 bases; junction bases outside the gene matches: 5. The CDR3 region has the DNA TGTGCCTGGAGTGTAGATAGCGGGGGCGATGAGCAGTTCTTC. This codes for CAWSVDSGGDEQFF.

This clonotype was observed a handful of times. The rearrangement links TRBV10-3 to TRBJ2-6; 10 bases are a match to TRBD1. Per the germline V gene, CDR1 is ENHRY and CDR2 is SYGVKD. The CDR3 covers 15 residues. V trimming: 10 bases; J trimming: 0 bases; junction bases outside the gene matches: 3. The CDR3 is CATGTGASGANVLTF. In nucleotides, the CDR3 is TGTGCCACCGGGACAGGGGCCTCTGGGGCCAACGTCCTGACTTTC.

This clonotype was seen repeatedly, ten times or more. The CDR3 region is CSARKTGINYGYTF. The CDR3 nucleotides are TGCAGTGCCCGGAAGACGGGGATTAACTATGGCTACACCTTC. The rearrangement joins TRBV20-1 to TRBJ1-2; D remains unclear. The V gene's germline CDR1 is DFQATT and CDR2 SNEGSKA (reference sequence). Trimming stripped 6 bases from V and 1 base from J, with 15 bases between. This CDR3 is built from 14 residues.

This clonotype has a count of ten or more. The chain couples TRBV5-4 to TRBJ2-1, with 8 positions matching TRBD2. Germline assignment: CDR1 SGHNT and CDR2 YYREEE (reference sequence). The V and J ends lost 0 bases and 8 bases, in that order; junction bases with no gene match: 7. The CDR3 runs to 15 residues. The CDR3 nucleotides read TGTGCCAGCAGCTTGGCGGGAGGGCGATGGGATGAGCAGTTCTTC. Protein product: CASSLAGGRWDEQFF.